One sample yielded the 24 T cell receptor beta chains listed below, sequenced in a study of T cell clonality in common variable immunodeficiency. These receptors' antigens are unknown. Here immunoSEQ multiplex PCR was the method, and the copy in TCRdb shows in-frame clones only, minus some. Singletons are absent from the sample, which has 25,000 or so clones. The study, taken as a whole, reports: Common variable immunodeficiency TCR beta sequences reportedly had fewer deletions and N-nucleotide insertions.

The specimen sequenced was peripheral blood mononuclear cells. The receptors come from a human donor with common variable immunodeficiency.

This clone was detected many times. The sequence runs out 3 residues before the end of the CDR3; the remainder is reconstructed from the germline J gene. The chain employs TRBV20-1 and TRBJ2-3, with TRBD2 identical over 10 bases. V gave up 6 bases and J gave up 4 bases; unmatched junction bases: 10. CDR1 is DFQATT and CDR2 is SNEGSKA in the germline V gene (reference sequence). This CDR3 spans 15 amino acids. CDR3 residues: CSAPPSGGGADTQYF. The part of the CDR3 DNA that was read is TGCAGTGCCCCTCCCAGCGGGGGGGGCGCAGATACG.

This clone appeared a few times. The read ends 3 residues shy of where the CDR3 ends; the end is completed using the germline J gene. The chain employs TRBV19 and TRBJ2-5, with a tentative D call TRBD2 (6 bases). The CDR3 sequence is 15 residues long. V shed 6 bases and J shed 4 bases, with 18 bases lying between them. The germline CDR1 and CDR2 sequences are LNHDA and SQIVND (reference sequence). The CDR3 protein is CASRVGGGVAETQYF. CDR3 DNA (partial): TGTGCCAGTAGAGTGGGAGGAGGGGTTGCAGAGACC.

Regarding this clone: The read falls 3 residues short of the CDR3 end, and the missing part is taken from the germline J gene. This chain uses TRBV19 with TRBJ2-1, with TRBD1 matching over 8 bases. V was pared by 2 bases and J by 9 bases, with 6 bases of the junction left unmatched. The CDR3 spans 14 residues. CDR1 and CDR2 from the germline V gene are LNHDA and SQIVND (reference sequence). The CDR3 sequence is CASSISQGALEQFF. The DNA read from the CDR3 is TGTGCCAGTAGTATATCGCAGGGGGCGCTTGAG.

Regarding this clone: The sequenced fragment ends 3 residues before the CDR3 boundary, so the rest is inferred from the germline J gene. The gene calls are TRBV19 and TRBJ2-1, with 11 bases that match TRBD2. Germline V gives CDR1 LNHDA, CDR2 SQIVND (reference sequence). This CDR3 is 18 amino acids long. Trimming cost V 7 bases and J 6 bases; bases outside gene matches: 17. The sequenced part of the CDR3 DNA is TGTGCCAGTACTGCCGGGCCCCAAGGGACTAGCGGTCCCAATGAG. It translates to CASTAGPQGTSGPNE. From start to end, the CDR3 is CASTAGPQGTSGPNEQFF.

As for this clone: The read gets to within 3 residues of the CDR3 end, and the germline J gene fills in the rest. This chain links TRBV11-2 with TRBJ2-7, with a tentative D call TRBD1 (6 bases). With 5 bases removed from V and 4 bases from J, the gap between germline ends came to 9 bases. The CDR3 has 12 amino acids. CDR1 and CDR2 from the germline V gene are SGHAT and FQNNGV. CDR3 DNA, as far as it was read: TGTGCCAGCAGCAACACAGGGTACGAG. This gives the protein CASSNTGYE. The whole CDR3 sequence reads CASSNTGYEQYF.

This clone was observed a handful of times. The read ends 3 residues early relative to the CDR3; the germline J gene fills the gap. The chain has TRBV19 and TRBJ1-1, with 8 bases that match TRBD1. Germline values: CDR1 LNHDA, CDR2 SQIVND (reference sequence). Trimming took 5 bases from V and 5 from J; bases not matched to a gene: 13. This CDR3 spans 16 amino acids. The DNA read from the CDR3 is TGTGCCAGTAGTTCCATGGACAGGGCTAGGAGGACTGAA. This sequence encodes CASSSMDRARRTE. The CDR3 in full is CASSSMDRARRTEAFF.

This clone has only a few counts. The CDR3 end is not reached by the read, which stops 3 residues before it; the germline J gene fills it in. The J gene is TRBJ2-1, the V gene TRBV7-8; perhaps TRBD2 as D (6 bases). The CDR3 consists of 18 residues. V lost 5 bases and J lost 0, with 20 bases in between. Germline V CDR1 and CDR2: SGHVS, FQNEAQ. CDR3 DNA, as far as it was read: TGTGCCAGCAGCGCATCTCTCAGCGGGCCCAGCTCCTACAATGAG. It is translated as CASSASLSGPSSYNE. The whole CDR3 is CASSASLSGPSSYNEQFF.

The table lists this clone with many counts. The read finishes 3 residues shy of the CDR3 end, and the germline J gene is used to complete it. J is TRBJ2-7 and V is TRBV7-6; tentative D call: TRBD1 (6 bases). Germline lookup yields CDR1 SGHVS and CDR2 FNYEAQ. Trimming cost V 5 bases and J 2 bases, with 10 bases left between them. CDR3 length: 13 amino acids. CDR3 sequence reads: CASSAGQTYEQYF. The sequenced CDR3 bases are TGTGCCAGCAGCGCCGGACAGACCTACGAG.

There are a few counts of this clone. The missing CDR3 end, 3 residues past where the read stops, is filled in from the germline J gene. The genes are TRBV7-8 and TRBJ2-5; perhaps TRBD2 as D (6 bases). V lost 5 bases and J 1 base, leaving 11 bases between the germline ends. Germline CDR1 SGHVS, CDR2 FQNEAQ. The CDR3 runs to 14 residues. The CDR3 protein is CASSPPGLQETQYF. Incomplete CDR3 DNA: TGTGCCAGCAGCCCTCCGGGACTCCAAGAGACC.

On this clone: With the read ending 3 residues before the CDR3 end, the germline J gene is used to fill in that end. The chain has TRBV30 and TRBJ1-5; D is possibly TRBD1 (5 bases). Germline V gene lookup returns CDR1 GTSNPN and CDR2 SVGIG (reference sequence). V lost 2 bases, J lost 3 bases, and 11 bases lay in between. The CDR3 consists of 14 residues. CDR3 region: CAWSRDSSNQPQHF. CDR3 DNA, as far as it was read: TGTGCCTGGAGTCGCGACAGCTCCAATCAGCCC.

In this sample, this clone turned up many times. The read comes to an end 3 residues before the CDR3 does, leaving the germline J gene to fill in the end. The rearrangement links TRBV29-1 to TRBJ2-4; unclear D gene. Between the trimmed V and J ends, which lost 8 bases and 6 bases, there was a span of 17 bases. This CDR3 contains 13 residues. CDR1 is SQVTM, CDR2 ANQGSEA, per germline. CDR3 residues: CSILGPDGNIQYF. The DNA read from the CDR3 is TGCAGCATCCTAGGCCCCGATGGAAACATT. Looking up the rest from reference TRBV29-1 and TRBJ2-4 gives the full variable domain: SAVISQKPSRDICQRGTSLTIQCQVDSQVTMMFWYRQQPGQSLTLIATANQGSEATYESGFVIDKFPISRPNLTFSTLTVSNMSPEDSSIYLCSILGPDGNIQYFGAGTRLSVL.

In this sample, this clone turned up a few times. Coverage ceases 3 residues before the CDR3 finishes, and the germline J gene fills in the end. The genes are TRBV6-2 or TRBV6-3 and TRBJ2-6; a possible D gene is TRBD1 (5 bases). CDR3 length: 15 amino acids. The V gene lost 4 bases and the J gene lost 0 bases, with 7 bases spanning the gap. Germline CDR1 and CDR2: MNHEY and SVGEGT. The sequenced part of the CDR3 DNA is TGTGCCAGCAGTTCCGACAGCTCTGGGGCCAACGTC. Its protein is CASSSDSSGANV. The full-length CDR3 reads as CASSSDSSGANVLTF.

Many counts were recorded for this clone. The CDR3 end lies 3 residues beyond the end of the read and is filled in from the germline J gene. This chain connects TRBV5-1 to TRBJ2-3, with D possibly TRBD1 on 6 matching bases. V was clipped by 0 bases and J by 0 bases, with 8 bases between them. The CDR3 runs 15 residues. CDR1 is SGHRS, CDR2 YFSETQ, per germline. CDR3 protein: CASSLAGASTDTQYF. Incomplete CDR3 DNA: TGCGCCAGCAGCTTGGCAGGGGCTAGCACAGATACG. Supplemented by reference TRBV5-1 and TRBJ2-3, the full variable domain reads KAGVTQTPRYLIKTRGQQVTLSCSPISGHRSVSWYQQTPGQGLQFLFEYFSETQRNKGNFPGRFSGRQFSNSRSEMNVSTLELGDSALYLCASSLAGASTDTQYFGPGTRLTVL.

This clone was counted a few times. The read ends 3 residues before the CDR3 terminus; that terminus is restored from the germline J gene. The chain is built from TRBV20-1 and TRBJ1-3; D ambiguous. The CDR3 totals 16 residues. Germline V gene lookup returns CDR1 DFQATT and CDR2 SNEGSKA (reference sequence). Trimming removed 3 bases at V and 0 bases at J, with 15 bases between. Incomplete CDR3 DNA: TGCAGTGCTAGCCCGACCGACGGGTTCTCTGGAAACACC. This encodes CSASPTDGFSGNT. In full, the CDR3 reads CSASPTDGFSGNTIYF.

This clone showed up just a few times. The CDR3 is cut off 3 residues early in the read; its end comes from the germline J gene. This chain links TRBV18 with TRBJ1-2; TRBD1 might be the D (6 bases). Looked up from germline, CDR1 is KGHSH and CDR2 is LQKENI. There are 14 residues in the CDR3. CDR3 DNA (partial): TGTGCCAGCTCTTGGGGACACCCCAGGAAGGGC. Its translation is CASSWGHPRKG. In full, the CDR3 reads CASSWGHPRKGYTF.

This clone was counted between two and nine times. The CDR3 bases that were read are TGTGCCAGCAGCCACGACAGCTACGAG. This sequence encodes CASSHDSYE. The full CDR3 protein is CASSHDSYEQYF. The chain has TRBV11-2 and TRBJ2-7; D may be TRBD1 (5 bases). From the germline J gene comes the end of the CDR3, since the read stops 3 residues before it. Deletions cut 5 bases from V and 3 bases from J, with 8 bases between. The V gene's germline CDR1 is SGHAT and CDR2 FQNNGV. This CDR3 contains 12 residues.

This clone was observed at least ten times. The read gets to within 3 residues of the CDR3 end, and the germline J gene fills in the rest. The chain joins TRBV5-1 to TRBJ1-2; D is perhaps TRBD1 (5 bases). V lost 0 bases and J 3 bases, leaving 9 bases between the germline ends. The CDR3 totals 14 residues. CDR1 and CDR2 (germline): SGHRS, YFSETQ. The CDR3 protein is CASSLGQGDYGYTF. The CDR3 bases that were read are TGCGCCAGCAGCTTGGGGCAGGGCGACTATGGC.

Comments on this clone: Coverage ceases 3 residues before the CDR3 finishes, and the germline J gene fills in the end. The chain links TRBV7-2 to TRBJ2-7; weak D call: TRBD2 (5 bases). CDR3 length: 15 residues. From germline, CDR1 is SGHTA and CDR2 FQGNSA. The germline V and J ends were trimmed by 2 bases and 4 bases, with 15 bases remaining between them. The CDR3 sequence: CASSLKEGLFYEQYF. The CDR3 bases that were read are TGTGCCAGCAGCTTAAAAGAGGGTTTATTTTACGAG.

This clone was recorded many times. The read comes to an end 3 residues before the CDR3 does, leaving the germline J gene to fill in the end. The chain is built from TRBV30 and TRBJ2-3; 8 bases align to TRBD2. The junction had 12 bases not matched to a gene; V was cut back by 2 bases and J by 5 bases. The CDR3 is made up of 16 amino acids. The germline gives CDR1 GTSNPN, CDR2 SVGIG (reference sequence). The CDR3 loop is CAWSNRTSHRGDTQYF. CDR3 DNA, as far as it was read: TGTGCCTGGAGTAACAGGACTAGCCACCGGGGAGATACG. Using reference TRBV30 and TRBJ2-3 for the parts outside the CDR3, the full variable domain is SQTIHQWPATLVQPVGSPLSLECTVEGTSNPNLYWYRQAAGRGLQLLFYSVGIGQISSEVPQNLSASRPQDRQFILSSKKLLLSDSGFYLCAWSNRTSHRGDTQYFGPGTRLTVL.

In the case of this clone: The CDR3 extends 3 residues past the end of the read, so its final part is completed from the germline J gene. V usage is TRBV19 and J usage is TRBJ1-1; no clear D. Germline V lookup: CDR1 LNHDA, CDR2 SQIVND (reference sequence). The CDR3 totals 13 residues. Trimming left V 0 bases short and J 3 bases short, with 5 bases between. CDR3 loop: CASSIDGYTEAFF. The DNA read from the CDR3 is TGTGCCAGTAGTATAGACGGGTACACTGAA.

This clone turned up a few times. The CDR3 is cut off 3 residues early in the read; its end comes from the germline J gene. This chain uses TRBV5-1 with TRBJ2-2, with D possibly being TRBD1 (6 bases). CDR1 is SGHRS and CDR2 is YFSETQ in the germline V gene. The V gene lost 6 bases and the J gene lost 1 base, with 13 bases spanning the gap. The CDR3 spans 15 residues. The covered CDR3 bases are TGCGCCAGCATCCCCTTAGGGGGGAACACCGGGGAG. Protein sequence: CASIPLGGNTGE. The full CDR3 is CASIPLGGNTGELFF.

This clone has just a few counts. The read halts 3 residues ahead of the CDR3 end, with the missing end drawn from the germline J gene. This chain uses TRBV6-1 with TRBJ2-3; a weak D match, TRBD2 (6 bases). V was trimmed by 3 bases and J by 6 bases, leaving 13 bases between them. The CDR3 runs to 14 residues. Germline lookup yields CDR1 MNHNS and CDR2 SASEGT. The CDR3: CASSDLEGLDTQYF. The part of the CDR3 DNA that was read is TGTGCCAGCAGTGACTTGGAGGGACTGGATACG.

This clone was counted at least ten times. The read falls 3 residues short of the CDR3 end, and the missing part is taken from the germline J gene. The sample contains more than one DNA sequence encoding this CDR3. The J gene is TRBJ2-7, the V gene TRBV6-1; D possibly matches TRBD1 or TRBD2 (5 bases each). The CDR3 is 14 residues long. Germline CDR1 is MNHNS and CDR2 is SASEGT. V lost 0 bases to trimming and J lost 3 bases, with 9 bases between them. The sequenced CDR3 bases are TGTGCCAGCAGTGAAGCGCAGGGAGACTACGAG. The encoded protein is CASSEAQGDYE. The CDR3 in full is CASSEAQGDYEQYF.

This clone was seen repeatedly, ten times or more. The CDR3 end is not reached by the read, which stops 3 residues before it; the germline J gene fills it in. V gene TRBV5-1 combines with J gene TRBJ1-1; possible D gene TRBD1, 5 bases. CDR1 SGHRS and CDR2 YFSETQ come from the germline V gene. The CDR3 sequence is 14 residues long. V was trimmed by 1 base and J by 2 bases, leaving 9 bases between them. The sequenced part of the CDR3 DNA is TGCGCCAGCAGCTTGTTAGGGGTTAACACTGAA. Translating it yields CASSLLGVNTE. The entire CDR3 sequence reads CASSLLGVNTEAFF.